This entry lists 30 T cell receptor beta chains sequenced from one sample in a study of T cells in Graves' hyperthyroidism and ophthalmopathy. RNA transcripts provided the source from which TCR beta CDR3 regions were amplified. The HTBI set primed first-round TCR CDR3 RT-PCR. One entry per CDR3 protein results from TCRdb running MiXCR on the multiplex PCR reads. The sample carries about 410,000 distinct CDR3 sequences, 14% recorded once. Sequencing used blood. These receptors originate from a woman aged 25-40 years with Graves' ophthalmopathy.

To note about this clonotype: Just one base apart from a much larger clone, this may be a read error. The rearrangement uses TRBV12-3 or TRBV12-4 and TRBJ2-3, with 9 nucleotides matching TRBD1. The V and J ends lost 6 bases and 4 bases, in that order; junction bases with no gene match: 20. The CDR3 has 19 residues. CDR3 residues: CASSRHRGPTAFSADTQYF. In DNA, the CDR3 is TGTGCCAGCAGCCGACACAGGGGGCCCACAGCCTTTTCCGCAGATACGCAGTATTTT.

Many counts were recorded for this clonotype. V gene TRBV5-8 combines with J gene TRBJ2-7; TRBD1 might be the D (6 bases). The CDR3 runs to 15 residues. V was shortened by 0 bases and J by 3 bases, with 13 bases between the two germline ends. The V gene's germline CDR1 is SGHTS and CDR2 YDEGEE. The DNA for the CDR3 is TGTGCCAGCAGCTTGGGGGACACCGCTTACTACGAGCAGTACTTC. It encodes CASSLGDTAYYEQYF. Combining the CDR3 with reference TRBV5-8 and TRBJ2-7 gives the whole variable domain EAGVTQSPTHLIKTRGQQATLRCSPISGHTSVYWYQQALGLGLQFLLWYDEGEERNRGNFPPRFSGRQFPNYSSELNVNALELEDSALYLCASSLGDTAYYEQYFGPGTRLTVT.

In this sample, this clonotype turned up many times. The rearrangement uses TRBV24-1 and TRBJ2-2; the D is unclear. Germline CDR1 reads KGHDR; CDR2 reads SFDVKD. This CDR3 region has 13 residues. Deletions cut 5 bases from V and 6 bases from J, with 9 bases between. The CDR3 protein is CATSGAAAGELFF. The CDR3 coding sequence is TGTGCCACCAGTGGGGCGGCGGCCGGGGAGCTGTTTTTT.

This clonotype was recorded many times. The rearrangement joins TRBV20-1 to TRBJ2-3, with no clear D. Trimming took off 6 bases at V and 0 bases at J, with 10 bases between the two ends. The length of the CDR3 is 13 residues. Germline CDR1 is DFQATT and CDR2 is SNEGSKA (reference sequence). This chain's CDR3 is CSAPTGSTDTQYF. The DNA for the CDR3 is TGCAGTGCCCCCACCGGGAGCACAGATACGCAGTATTTT.

The sample holds many counts of this clonotype. This chain uses TRBV20-1 with TRBJ2-3; 7 bases map to TRBD1. V dropped 4 bases and J dropped 0; count of bases not matched to a gene: 4. CDR1 DFQATT and CDR2 SNEGSKA come from the germline V gene (reference sequence). The CDR3 covers 14 residues. In DNA, the CDR3 is TGCAGTGCTATGGACAGGCATAGCACAGATACGCAGTATTTT. Amino acid sequence: CSAMDRHSTDTQYF.

The rearrangement joins TRBV6-1 to TRBJ2-3, with 7 bases fitting TRBD2. J was trimmed by 0 bases and V by 7 bases; bases with no gene match: 25. The CDR3 spans 21 residues. Germline V CDR1 and CDR2: MNHNS, SASEGT. The CDR3 region is CASMGVFGGGRGPSSTDTQYF. DNA for the CDR3: TGTGCCAGCATGGGGGTCTTTGGCGGGGGTAGGGGCCCCTCTAGCACAGATACGCAGTATTTT.

This clonotype was recorded many times. The chain is built from TRBV12-3 or TRBV12-4 and TRBJ2-3; D not resolved. V gave up 5 bases and J gave up 9 bases, with 12 bases separating them. The CDR3 loop spans 12 amino acids. Here the CDR3 reads CASSQTMRTQYF. DNA of the CDR3: TGTGCCAGCAGTCAAACCATGCGAACGCAGTATTTT.

This clonotype was detected ten times or more. The rearrangement links TRBV28 to TRBJ2-1, with 7 bases matching TRBD2. This CDR3 is 12 amino acids long. Germline values: CDR1 MDHEN, CDR2 SYDVKM. In DNA, the CDR3 is TGTGGGGCGGGGGTTCTCCCCAATGAGCAGTTCTTC. Translating gives CGAGVLPNEQFF.

This clonotype has just a few counts. The chain couples TRBV7-6 to TRBJ1-5, with a possible D match to TRBD1 (5 bases). Trimming shortened V by 0 bases and J by 6 bases, and 12 bases separated the two germline ends. CDR3 length: 15 residues. From germline, CDR1 is SGHVS and CDR2 FNYEAQ. CDR3 loop: CASSLAIGEGQPQHF. The DNA of the CDR3 is TGTGCCAGCAGCTTAGCTATAGGGGAGGGTCAGCCCCAGCATTTT.

A few counts support this clonotype. This chain links TRBV2 with TRBJ2-6, with TRBD1 identical over 7 bases. CDR3 size: 14 residues. Germline V gene lookup returns CDR1 SNHLY and CDR2 FYNNEI. The CDR3 is CAETGDPGANVLTF. DNA for the CDR3: TGTGCAGAAACAGGGGATCCTGGGGCCAACGTCCTGACTTTC. The whole variable domain, remainder taken from reference TRBV2 and TRBJ2-6, is EPEVTQTPSHQVTQMGQEVILRCVPISNHLYFYWYRQILGQKVEFLVSFYNNEISEKSEIFDDQFSVERPDGSNFTLKIRSTKLEDSAMYFCAETGDPGANVLTFGAGSRLTVL.

This clonotype appeared many times. V is TRBV11-2 and J is TRBJ2-2; TRBD1 matches at 8 bases. CDR3 size: 15 residues. Trimming took 5 bases from V and 4 from J; bases not matched to a gene: 6. Germline CDR1 SGHAT, CDR2 FQNNGV. The CDR3 loop reads CASSPWTGRTGELFF. CDR3 DNA: TGTGCCAGCAGCCCCTGGACAGGGCGCACCGGGGAGCTGTTTTTT.

This clonotype was counted at least ten times. The V call is TRBV3-1, the J call TRBJ1-5; the D gene is possibly TRBD1 (5 bases). The germline V and J ends were trimmed by 3 bases and 2 bases, with 8 bases remaining between them. Germline CDR1 is LGHDT and CDR2 is YNNKEL (reference sequence). The CDR3 runs to 14 residues. The CDR3, as DNA: TGTGCCAGCAGCCAGGGACGGGGCAATCAGCCCCAGCATTTT. It translates to CASSQGRGNQPQHF. The full variable domain, completed using reference TRBV3-1 and TRBJ1-5, is DTAVSQTPKYLVTQMGNDKSIKCEQNLGHDTMYWYKQDSKKFLKIMFSYNNKELIINETVPNRFSPKSPDKAHLNLHINSLELGDSAVYFCASSQGRGNQPQHFGDGTRLSIL.

This clonotype was seen many times. The V call is TRBV7-9, the J call TRBJ2-7; perhaps TRBD1 as D (6 bases). Looked up from germline, CDR1 is SEHNR and CDR2 is FQNEAQ (reference sequence). The CDR3 is 14 residues long. V was pared by 2 bases and J by 0 bases, with 8 bases between. CDR3 nucleotides: TGTGCCAGCAGCTTAAGGGGGTTCTCCTACGAGCAGTACTTC. This encodes CASSLRGFSYEQYF.

This clonotype was seen repeatedly, ten times or more. This sequence joins TRBV4-1 and TRBJ2-1, with 10 bases matching TRBD2. V shed 8 bases, J shed 6 bases, and the junction held 10 bases outside the gene matches. CDR3 length: 15 amino acids. Germline V gene data show CDR1 as MGHRA and CDR2 as YSYEKL. For the CDR3, the DNA is TGCGCCAGCGCTACTTCTAGCGGGGGCCCCAATGAGCAGTTCTTC. Protein sequence: CASATSSGGPNEQFF.

The sample holds many counts of this clonotype. The rearrangement uses TRBV12-3 or TRBV12-4 and TRBJ1-4, with 8 nucleotides matching TRBD1. V lost 5 bases, J lost 4 bases, and 6 bases stayed unmatched. The CDR3 contains 15 residues. The CDR3 DNA reads TGTGCCAGCAGTACCCGGACAGGGCTTAATGAAAAACTGTTTTTT. Protein product: CASSTRTGLNEKLFF.

This clonotype was recorded at least ten times. The gene calls are TRBV28 and TRBJ1-1; maybe TRBD1 (5 bases). The CDR3 runs 12 residues. Trimming cost V 4 bases and J 8 bases, with 11 bases left between them. Germline V lookup: CDR1 MDHEN, CDR2 SYDVKM. Here the CDR3 reads CASSSTVDEAFF. CDR3 nucleotide sequence: TGTGCCAGCAGTTCGACAGTAGACGAAGCTTTCTTT. Full variable domain (rest looked up from reference TRBV28 and TRBJ1-1): DVKVTQSSRYLVKRTGEKVFLECVQDMDHENMFWYRQDPGLGLRLIYFSYDVKMKEKGDIPEGYSVSREKKERFSLILESASTNQTSMYLCASSSTVDEAFFGQGTRLTVV.

This clonotype was found a few times. V usage is TRBV25-1 and J usage is TRBJ2-7, with TRBD2 identical over 9 bases. This CDR3 region has 14 residues. The germline V gene encodes CDR1 MGHDK and CDR2 SYGVNS. Losses at the gene ends were 0 bases for V and 8 bases for J; bases not matched to a gene: 5. The CDR3 spells CASSEYGRGGQQYF. The CDR3 nucleotides are TGTGCCAGCAGTGAATACGGGCGGGGGGGCCAGCAGTACTTC.

This clonotype was counted only a few times. This chain links TRBV29-1 with TRBJ2-5; 7 nucleotides match TRBD1. V gave up 2 bases and J gave up 4 bases; unmatched junction bases: 10. The CDR3 spans 15 residues. Per germline, CDR1 SQVTM and CDR2 ANQGSEA. CDR3 DNA sequence: TGCAGCGTTGAAAAGGACAGGAGGCGAGCAGAGACCCAGTACTTC. Its protein product is CSVEKDRRRAETQYF.

Ten or more counts support this clonotype. As DNA, the CDR3 is TGTGCCAGCAAGGGGGTAGCGGGGGGCCGGGGCAATGAGCAGTTCTTC. Amino acid sequence: CASKGVAGGRGNEQFF. The V and J genes are TRBV28 and TRBJ2-1, with 10 bases identical to TRBD2. The J segment lost 6 bases and the V segment lost 7 bases, leaving 12 bases of the junction unmatched. The CDR3 contains 16 residues. In germline, CDR1 is MDHEN, CDR2 SYDVKM.

The V gene is TRBV14, the J gene TRBJ1-1; D not resolved. Germline V lookup: CDR1 SGHDN, CDR2 FVKESK. This CDR3 contains 12 residues. The V end was cut by 1 base, the J end by 8 bases, with 8 bases between. CDR3 loop: CASSQGRREAFF. CDR3 coding DNA: TGTGCCAGCAGCCAAGGTAGACGCGAAGCTTTCTTT.

This clonotype occurred many times. This chain uses TRBV9 with TRBJ2-2, with TRBD1 as a possible D gene (6 bases). The CDR3 consists of 14 residues. The V gene's germline CDR1 is SGDLS and CDR2 YYNGEE. V lost 8 bases and J 3 bases, leaving 14 bases between the germline ends. CDR3 DNA: TGTGCCAGTAACACAGGGCTGGACACCGGGGAGCTGTTTTTT. Its protein product is CASNTGLDTGELFF.

This clonotype was observed at least ten times. The chain carries TRBV7-9 and TRBJ2-1, with TRBD1 as a possible D gene (5 bases). CDR3 size: 12 residues. V lost 7 bases, J lost 9 bases, and 13 bases lay in between. Germline CDR1 and CDR2: SEHNR and FQNEAQ (reference sequence). In DNA form, the CDR3 reads TGTGCCAGCACTCCTCCTAGGGGTGAGCAGTTCTTC. Translated: CASTPPRGEQFF. Based on the CDR3 plus reference TRBV7-9 and TRBJ2-1, the full variable domain is DTGVSQNPRHKITKRGQNVTFRCDPISEHNRLYWYRQTLGQGPEFLTYFQNEAQLEKSRLLSDRFSAERPKGSFSTLEIQRTEQGDSAMYLCASTPPRGEQFFGPGTRLTVL.

This clonotype has at least ten counts. The V and J genes are TRBV11-3 and TRBJ1-1; 9 positions match TRBD1. Germline V gives CDR1 SGHNT, CDR2 YENEEA. The CDR3 runs to 15 residues. The junction had 7 bases not matched to a gene; V was cut back by 3 bases and J by 5 bases. CDR3 sequence: CASSLWTGVQTEAFF. CDR3 nucleotide sequence: TGTGCCAGCAGCTTGTGGACAGGGGTACAGACTGAAGCTTTCTTT.

V and J are TRBV5-5 and TRBJ1-6, with no clear D. From germline, CDR1 is SGHKS and CDR2 YYEKEE (reference sequence). This CDR3 region has 15 residues. Trimming cost V 0 bases and J 10 bases, with 14 bases left between them. In DNA form, the CDR3 reads TGTGCCAGCAGCTTGGAAGGGCAGTCTTTATCACCCCTCCACTTT. This encodes CASSLEGQSLSPLHF.

There are many counts of this clonotype. The V gene is TRBV7-2, the J gene TRBJ2-7; 7 nucleotides line up with TRBD1. V shed 5 bases, J shed 4 bases, and the junction held 5 bases outside the gene matches. CDR3 length: 13 residues. Germline V lookup: CDR1 SGHTA, CDR2 FQGNSA. The CDR3 sequence: CASSNRQGYEQYF. The CDR3 coding sequence is TGTGCCAGCAGCAACCGACAGGGTTACGAGCAGTACTTC.

The rearrangement links TRBV27 to TRBJ2-1, with D unclear. Germline V gene lookup returns CDR1 MNHEY and CDR2 SMNVEV (reference sequence). The CDR3 covers 15 residues. The V gene lost 5 bases and the J gene lost 4 bases, with 15 bases spanning the gap. CDR3 residues: CASSPRPPRYNEQFF. CDR3 nucleotide sequence: TGTGCCAGCAGTCCCCGCCCACCACGGTACAATGAGCAGTTCTTC.

V usage is TRBV2 and J usage is TRBJ1-5, with D unresolved. Trimming took 6 bases from V and 11 from J, leaving 8 bases between them. This CDR3 contains 10 residues. CDR1 is SNHLY and CDR2 is FYNNEI in the germline V gene. The CDR3 sequence: CASSRRAQHF. The DNA for the CDR3 is TGTGCCAGCAGCCGAAGGGCCCAGCATTTT. Variable domain in full (rest from reference TRBV2 and TRBJ1-5): EPEVTQTPSHQVTQMGQEVILRCVPISNHLYFYWYRQILGQKVEFLVSFYNNEISEKSEIFDDQFSVERPDGSNFTLKIRSTKLEDSAMYFCASSRRAQHFGDGTRLSIL.

This clonotype was recorded many times. The genes are TRBV20-1 and TRBJ2-7; TRBD1 aligns across 8 bases. Trimming cost V 3 bases and J 3 bases; bases outside gene matches: 16. Looked up from germline, CDR1 is DFQATT and CDR2 is SNEGSKA (reference sequence). This CDR3 spans 17 amino acids. The CDR3 here is CSARPFGTGDRDYEQYF. CDR3 nucleotides: TGCAGTGCTAGGCCGTTCGGGACAGGTGATAGGGACTACGAGCAGTACTTC.

The chain carries TRBV25-1 and TRBJ2-5, with 11 bases aligning to TRBD2. Germline loops: CDR1 MGHDK, CDR2 SYGVNS. V was pared by 4 bases and J by 0 bases, with 4 bases of the junction left unmatched. The CDR3 spans 16 residues. The DNA of the CDR3 is TGTGCCAGCAGTGGGCCTAGCGGGGGGTACCAAGAGACCCAGTACTTC. This gives the protein CASSGPSGGYQETQYF.

This clonotype turned up a few times. The chain carries TRBV20-1 and TRBJ1-4; no clear D gene. This CDR3 has 13 residues. Germline V gene sequence: CDR1 DFQATT, CDR2 SNEGSKA (reference sequence). Trimming left V 7 bases short and J 8 bases short, with 17 bases between. Here the CDR3 reads CSVLPAGREKLFF. CDR3 nucleotide sequence: TGCAGTGTTCTACCGGCAGGAAGGGAAAAACTGTTTTTT.